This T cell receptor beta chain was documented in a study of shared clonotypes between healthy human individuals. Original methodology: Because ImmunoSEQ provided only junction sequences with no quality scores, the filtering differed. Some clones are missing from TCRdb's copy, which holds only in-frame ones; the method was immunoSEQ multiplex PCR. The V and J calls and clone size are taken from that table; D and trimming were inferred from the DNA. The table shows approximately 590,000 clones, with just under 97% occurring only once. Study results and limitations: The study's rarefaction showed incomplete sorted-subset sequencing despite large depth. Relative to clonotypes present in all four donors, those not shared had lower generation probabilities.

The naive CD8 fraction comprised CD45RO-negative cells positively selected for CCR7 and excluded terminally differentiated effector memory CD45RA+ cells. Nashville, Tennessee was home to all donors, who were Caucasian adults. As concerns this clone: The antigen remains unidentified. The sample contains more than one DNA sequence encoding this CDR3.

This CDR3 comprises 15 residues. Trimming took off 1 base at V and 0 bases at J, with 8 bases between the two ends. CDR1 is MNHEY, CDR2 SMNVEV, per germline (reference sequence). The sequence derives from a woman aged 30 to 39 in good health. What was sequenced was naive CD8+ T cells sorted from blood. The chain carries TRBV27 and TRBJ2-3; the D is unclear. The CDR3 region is CASSLLRGSTDTQYF. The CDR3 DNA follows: TGTGCCAGCAGTTTATTACGTGGTAGCACAGATACGCAGTATTTT.